This TCR beta chain was identified in a study of blood T cell repertoires in COVID-19. Study at large: Material from acute and convalescent COVID-19 was sourced from the United States, Italy and Spain. PBMCs, B-cell-depleted T cells, or T cells were the source of the cDNA or gDNA that made up the material.

Looked up from germline, CDR1 is SGHRS and CDR2 is YFSETQ. The CDR3 consists of 14 residues. V lost 0 bases and J lost 1, with 8 bases in between. In the authors' workflow: The assay estimated nucleated cells by amplifying reference gene primers. Method: immunoSEQ multiplex PCR; TCRdb's copy keeps in-frame clones and lacks some. V and J calls and clone size are copied from that table; D and trimming were computed from the DNA. The repertoire consists of roughly 150,000 clones, with approximately 85% occurring once and the leading ten covering just under 3%. This chain uses TRBV5-1 with TRBJ2-7, with a possible D match to TRBD2 (6 bases). The source is a man between 50 and 59 years old with acute or convalescent COVID-19. The specimen was peripheral blood. The CDR3 reads CASSLVEGSYEQYF. The DNA for the CDR3 is TGCGCCAGCAGCTTGGTGGAGGGGTCCTACGAGCAGTACTTC. Using reference TRBV5-1 and TRBJ2-7 for the parts outside the CDR3, the full variable domain is KAGVTQTPRYLIKTRGQQVTLSCSPISGHRSVSWYQQTPGQGLQFLFEYFSETQRNKGNFPGRFSGRQFSNSRSEMNVSTLELGDSALYLCASSLVEGSYEQYFGPGTRLTVT.